Listed here are 19 T cell receptor beta chains from one sample, sequenced in a study of neurological immune-mediated disorders. TCRdb called the 5' RACE reads again in MiXCR, with one record for every CDR3 protein. The sample lists about 87,000 distinct CDR3 sequences, roughly 3.3% occurring once. Specimen: PBMCs. These receptors all stem from a woman in her forties or fifties with multiple sclerosis.

This clonotype came up many times. The V gene is TRBV20-1, the J gene TRBJ2-3; D ambiguous. The V end lost 5 bases, the J end lost 11 bases, and 20 bases lay between the germline ends. CDR1 and CDR2 (germline): DFQATT, SNEGSKA (reference sequence). This CDR3 is built from 13 residues. CDR3 DNA sequence: TGCAGTGCTGTGGACCAGCCCACGTTCGGGCAGTATTTT. Its protein is CSAVDQPTFGQYF.

This clonotype was recorded at least ten times. The V call is TRBV20-1, the J call TRBJ2-7; 7 bases align to TRBD2. Germline CDR1 and CDR2: DFQATT and SNEGSKA (reference sequence). The J segment lost 6 bases and the V segment lost 1 base, leaving 9 bases of the junction unmatched. The CDR3 loop spans 14 amino acids. Here the CDR3 reads CSARGERGSAEQYF. As DNA, the CDR3 is TGCAGTGCTAGAGGCGAGCGGGGAAGCGCCGAGCAGTACTTC.

There are many counts of this clonotype. J is TRBJ2-2 and V is TRBV12-3 or TRBV12-4; TRBD2 might be the D (5 bases). The CDR3 length is 13 residues. V lost 4 bases, J lost 9 bases, and 12 bases lay in between. CDR3 in amino acids: CASSSVGGRELFF. DNA of the CDR3: TGTGCCAGCAGTTCCGTCGGAGGCCGGGAGCTGTTTTTT.

This clonotype was found many times. CDR3 region: CASSLPRGATGELFF. The DNA of the CDR3 is TGCGCCAGCAGCCTTCCTAGGGGGGCCACCGGGGAGCTGTTTTTT. J is TRBJ2-2 and V is TRBV5-1; D possibly matches TRBD1 or TRBD2 (6 bases each). The CDR3 has 15 amino acids. CDR1 SGHRS and CDR2 YFSETQ come from the germline V gene. The ends were cut back, 4 bases at V and 4 bases at J, with 14 bases in the middle.

This clonotype was counted ten times or more. The V and J genes are TRBV5-1 and TRBJ2-3; 8 positions match TRBD2. Germline loops: CDR1 SGHRS, CDR2 YFSETQ. The CDR3 totals 15 residues. V lost 2 bases and J lost 4; bases outside the gene matches: 6. The CDR3 nucleotides read TGCGCCAGCAGCTTTTTGGCGGGGGGCGCAGATACGCAGTATTTT. This codes for CASSFLAGGADTQYF.

This clonotype was observed many times. CDR3 amino acids: CASSVAPVSSYEQYF. DNA for the CDR3: TGTGCCAGCAGCGTAGCTCCGGTTAGCTCCTACGAGCAGTACTTC. The chain employs TRBV9 and TRBJ2-7; unclear D gene. Germline-derived CDR1 and CDR2 are SGDLS and YYNGEE. Trimming removed 0 bases at V and 0 bases at J, with 10 bases between. This CDR3 has 15 amino acids. The whole variable domain, remainder taken from reference TRBV9 and TRBJ2-7, is DSGVTQTPKHLITATGQRVTLRCSPRSGDLSVYWYQQSLDQGLQFLIQYYNGEERAKGNILERFSAQQFPDLHSELNLSSLELGDSALYFCASSVAPVSSYEQYFGPGTRLTVT.

This clonotype appeared a few times. This may come from a read error, since a much larger clone is one base off. The V gene is TRBV9, the J gene TRBJ2-3; D might be TRBD2 (5 bases). With 2 bases removed from V and 2 bases from J, the gap between germline ends came to 12 bases. The germline gives CDR1 SGDLS, CDR2 YYNGEE. The CDR3 runs 15 residues. The CDR3 sequence is CASSVSGNYTDTQYF. CDR3 DNA: TGTGCCAGCAGCGTCTCGGGAAATTACACAGATACGCAGTATTTT. Together with reference TRBV9 and TRBJ2-3, the CDR3 gives the full variable domain: DSGVTQTPKHLITATGQRVTLRCSPRSGDLSVYWYQQSLDQGLQFLIQYYNGEERAKGNILERFSAQQFPDLHSELNLSSLELGDSALYFCASSVSGNYTDTQYFGPGTRLTVL.

This clonotype was counted many times. This chain links TRBV7-2 with TRBJ2-1, with 7 bases aligning to TRBD1. Germline V gene lookup returns CDR1 SGHTA and CDR2 FQGNSA. The CDR3 extends over 15 amino acids. The ends lost 1 base at V and 4 bases at J; junction bases unmatched: 4. As DNA, the CDR3 is TGTGCCAGCAGCTTAGACAGGGGTCAGTACAATGAGCAGTTCTTC. Residues: CASSLDRGQYNEQFF.

This clonotype has just a few counts. A read error is possible here, since a much larger clone lies one base away. V is TRBV5-1 and J is TRBJ2-3; D may correspond to TRBD1 or TRBD2 (5 bases each). The CDR3 length is 14 residues. The germline V gene has CDR1 SGHRS and CDR2 YFSETQ. The CDR3 sequence is CASTGTLSTDKQYF. DNA of the CDR3: TGCGCCAGCACAGGGACCCTGAGCACAGATAAGCAGTATTTT.

This clonotype showed up many times. One end of the junction varies from germline; a read error may be responsible. The genes are TRBV7-2 and TRBJ2-5, with TRBD2 matching 10 bases. The CDR3 runs to 17 residues. The germline gives CDR1 SGHTA, CDR2 FQGNSA. CDR3: CASSLALTSGAQGTQYF. Here the CDR3 DNA reads TGTGCCAGCAGCTTAGCGCTCACTAGCGGGGCCCAAGGGACCCAGTACTTC.

Comments on this clonotype: This may come from a read error, since a much larger clone is one base off. This CDR3 fails to terminate in the conserved phenylalanine or tryptophan, so it likely reflects a read error. This chain links TRBV14 with TRBJ2-5; no reliable D call. Trimming shortened V by 7 bases and J by 0 bases, and 12 bases separated the two germline ends. Germline loops: CDR1 SGHDN, CDR2 FVKESK. This CDR3 spans 14 amino acids. The CDR3 DNA sequence: TGTGCCAGCAACCACCCAAGATACCAAGAGACCCAGTACATC. Residues: CASNHPRYQETQYI.

In this sample, this clonotype turned up many times. The chain employs TRBV10-3 and TRBJ2-7; the D is unclear. CDR3 length equals 15 residues. The V gene lost 6 bases and the J gene lost 3 bases, with 18 bases spanning the gap. Germline assignment: CDR1 ENHRY and CDR2 SYGVKD. In nucleotides, the CDR3 is TGTGCCATCAGACCGCCGAGGACGGAAGGCTACGAGCAGTACTTC. Residues: CAIRPPRTEGYEQYF.

This clonotype was counted many times. The chain has TRBV20-1 and TRBJ2-7, with D possibly matching TRBD2 (5 bases). This CDR3 is 14 amino acids long. V lost 5 bases and J lost 2, with 16 bases in between. Germline CDR1 and CDR2: DFQATT and SNEGSKA (reference sequence). CDR3 loop: CSAQTRTRTYEQYF. DNA of the CDR3: TGCAGTGCTCAGACCCGGACTCGAACCTACGAGCAGTACTTC.

This clonotype showed up many times. The chain uses TRBV20-1 and TRBJ2-4, with a tentative D call TRBD1 (6 bases). Deletions cut 5 bases from V and 1 base from J, with 9 bases between. Germline assignment: CDR1 DFQATT and CDR2 SNEGSKA (reference sequence). The CDR3 runs to 13 residues. The CDR3 nucleotides are TGCAGTGCTGGGGACACCGCCAAAAACATTCAGTACTTC. Translated: CSAGDTAKNIQYF.

This clonotype was counted many times. The chain recombines TRBV20-1 with TRBJ1-1, with 7 bases aligning to TRBD1. Germline CDR1 DFQATT, CDR2 SNEGSKA (reference sequence). With V trimmed by 2 bases and J by 0 bases, 6 bases remained unmatched. The CDR3 consists of 15 residues. CDR3 nucleotide sequence: TGCAGTGCTAGATTCAGGGGGTCCATGAACACTGAAGCTTTCTTT. Translating it yields CSARFRGSMNTEAFF.

This clonotype came up many times. The genes are TRBV4-3 and TRBJ1-4; TRBD1 might be the D (5 bases). The CDR3 consists of 17 residues. Between the trimmed V and J ends, which lost 1 base and 5 bases, there was a span of 17 bases. Germline CDR1 and CDR2: LGHNA and YSLEER. The CDR3 coding sequence is TGCGCCAGCAGCCAAGCACCCTCAGGGCGTACGAATGAAAAACTGTTTTTT. This sequence encodes CASSQAPSGRTNEKLFF.

This clonotype has a count of ten or more. The J gene is TRBJ2-1, the V gene TRBV20-1; D is perhaps TRBD1 (5 bases). In germline, CDR1 is DFQATT, CDR2 SNEGSKA (reference sequence). Trimming left V 0 bases short and J 8 bases short, with 14 bases between. The CDR3 runs to 14 residues. CDR3 sequence reads: CSARDGSRGYEQFF. CDR3 coding DNA: TGCAGTGCTAGAGACGGAAGTAGGGGCTATGAGCAGTTCTTC.

There are many counts of this clonotype. The CDR3 loop reads CASSFDRGVQFF. CDR3 sequence (DNA): TGTGCCAGCAGCTTCGACAGGGGGGTGCAGTTCTTC. This sequence joins TRBV7-3 and TRBJ2-1; 9 nucleotides line up with TRBD1. V gave up 3 bases and J gave up 12 bases; unmatched junction bases: 3. The CDR3 is 12 residues long. Per the germline V gene, CDR1 is SGHTA and CDR2 is FQGTGA.

This clonotype was seen many times. The rearrangement links TRBV15 to TRBJ2-2; TRBD2 matches at 9 bases. The CDR3 extends over 15 amino acids. Germline lookup yields CDR1 LNHNV and CDR2 YYDKDF (reference sequence). J gave up 2 bases and V 5 bases, and 3 bases lay outside the gene matches. CDR3 in amino acids: CATSRLADNTGELFF. CDR3 DNA sequence: TGTGCCACCAGCCGACTAGCGGATAACACCGGGGAGCTGTTTTTT.